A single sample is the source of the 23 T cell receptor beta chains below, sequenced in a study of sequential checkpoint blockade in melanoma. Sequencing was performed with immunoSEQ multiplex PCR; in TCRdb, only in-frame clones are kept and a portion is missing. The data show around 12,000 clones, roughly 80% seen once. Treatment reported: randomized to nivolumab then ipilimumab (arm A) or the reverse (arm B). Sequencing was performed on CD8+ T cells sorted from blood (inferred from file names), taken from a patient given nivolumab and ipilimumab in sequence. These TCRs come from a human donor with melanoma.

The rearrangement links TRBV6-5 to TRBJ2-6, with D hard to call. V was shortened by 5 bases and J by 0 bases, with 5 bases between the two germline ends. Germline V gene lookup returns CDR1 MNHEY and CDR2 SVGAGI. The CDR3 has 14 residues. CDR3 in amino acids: CASSPSSGANVLTF. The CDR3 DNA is TGTGCCAGCAGTCCCTCCTCTGGGGCCAACGTCCTGACTTTC.

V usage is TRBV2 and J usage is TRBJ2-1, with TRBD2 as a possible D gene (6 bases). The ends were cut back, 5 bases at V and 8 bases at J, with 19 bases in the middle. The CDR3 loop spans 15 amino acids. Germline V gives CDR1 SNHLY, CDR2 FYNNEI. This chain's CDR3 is CASSCDAGWSYEQFF. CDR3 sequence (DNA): TGTGCCAGCAGTTGTGATGCGGGATGGTCATATGAGCAGTTCTTC.

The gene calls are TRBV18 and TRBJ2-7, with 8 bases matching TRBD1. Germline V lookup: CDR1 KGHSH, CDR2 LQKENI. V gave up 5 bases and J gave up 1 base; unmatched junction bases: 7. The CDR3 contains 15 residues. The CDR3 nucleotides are TGTGCCAGCTCAGCTGACAGGGGATTGTCCTACGAGCAGTACTTC. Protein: CASSADRGLSYEQYF.

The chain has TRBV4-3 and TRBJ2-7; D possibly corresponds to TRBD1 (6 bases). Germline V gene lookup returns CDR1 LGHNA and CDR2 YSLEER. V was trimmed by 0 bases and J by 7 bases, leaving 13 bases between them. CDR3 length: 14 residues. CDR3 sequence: CASSQDQGIVEQYF. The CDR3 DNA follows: TGCGCCAGCAGCCAAGATCAGGGGATAGTGGAGCAGTACTTC.

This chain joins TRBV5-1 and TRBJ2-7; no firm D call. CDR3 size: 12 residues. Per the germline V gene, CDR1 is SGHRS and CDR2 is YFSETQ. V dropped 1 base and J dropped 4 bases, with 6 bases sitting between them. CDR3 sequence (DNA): TGCGCCAGCAGCTTGTCCCAATACGAGCAGTACTTC. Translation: CASSLSQYEQYF.

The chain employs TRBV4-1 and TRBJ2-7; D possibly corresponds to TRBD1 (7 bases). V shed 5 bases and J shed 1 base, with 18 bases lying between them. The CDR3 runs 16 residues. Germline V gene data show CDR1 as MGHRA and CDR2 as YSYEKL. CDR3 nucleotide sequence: TGCGCCAGCAGCGTAGGCCAGCAGGGGGGATCCTACGAGCAGTACTTC. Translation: CASSVGQQGGSYEQYF.

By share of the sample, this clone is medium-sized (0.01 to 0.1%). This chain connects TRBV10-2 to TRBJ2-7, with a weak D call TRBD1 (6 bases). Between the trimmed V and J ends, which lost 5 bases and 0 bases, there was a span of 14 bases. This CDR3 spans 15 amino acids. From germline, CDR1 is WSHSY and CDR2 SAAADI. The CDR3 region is CASSLDRTSSYEQYF. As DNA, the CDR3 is TGCGCCAGCAGTTTAGACAGGACGAGCTCCTACGAGCAGTACTTC.

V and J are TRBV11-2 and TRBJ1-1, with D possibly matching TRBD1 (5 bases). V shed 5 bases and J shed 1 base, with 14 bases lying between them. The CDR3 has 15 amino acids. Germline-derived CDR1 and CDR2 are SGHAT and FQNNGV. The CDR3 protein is CASSPGVWRNTEAFF. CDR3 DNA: TGTGCCAGCAGCCCGGGGGTGTGGAGGAACACTGAAGCTTTCTTT. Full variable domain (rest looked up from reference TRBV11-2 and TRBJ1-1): EAGVAQSPRYKIIEKRQSVAFWCNPISGHATLYWYQQILGQGPKLLIQFQNNGVVDDSQLPKDRFSAERLKGVDSTLKIQPAKLEDSAVYLCASSPGVWRNTEAFFGQGTRLTVV.

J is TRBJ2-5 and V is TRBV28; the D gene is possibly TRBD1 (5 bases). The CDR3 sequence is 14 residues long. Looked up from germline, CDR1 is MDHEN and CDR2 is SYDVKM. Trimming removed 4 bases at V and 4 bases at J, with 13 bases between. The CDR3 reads CASSCRVWRETQYF. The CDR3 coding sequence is TGTGCCAGCAGTTGCAGGGTTTGGAGAGAGACCCAGTACTTC.

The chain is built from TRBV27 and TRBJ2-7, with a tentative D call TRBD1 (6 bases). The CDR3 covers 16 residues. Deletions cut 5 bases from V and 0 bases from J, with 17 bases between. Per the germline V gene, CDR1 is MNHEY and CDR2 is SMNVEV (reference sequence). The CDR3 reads CASSPFDRINSYEQYF. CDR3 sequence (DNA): TGTGCCAGCAGTCCCTTCGACAGGATAAACTCCTACGAGCAGTACTTC.

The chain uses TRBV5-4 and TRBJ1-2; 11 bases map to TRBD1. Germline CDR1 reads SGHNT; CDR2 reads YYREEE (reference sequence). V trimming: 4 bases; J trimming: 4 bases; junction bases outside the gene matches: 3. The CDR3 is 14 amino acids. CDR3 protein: CASSAGTGGYGYTF. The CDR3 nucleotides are TGTGCCAGCAGCGCCGGGACAGGGGGCTATGGCTACACCTTC.

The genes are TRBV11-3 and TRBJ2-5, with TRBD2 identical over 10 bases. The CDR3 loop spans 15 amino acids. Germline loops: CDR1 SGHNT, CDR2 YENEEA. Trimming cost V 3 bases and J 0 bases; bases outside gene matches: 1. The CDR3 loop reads CASSFGTSDQETQYF. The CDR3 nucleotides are TGTGCCAGCAGCTTCGGGACTAGCGACCAAGAGACCCAGTACTTC.

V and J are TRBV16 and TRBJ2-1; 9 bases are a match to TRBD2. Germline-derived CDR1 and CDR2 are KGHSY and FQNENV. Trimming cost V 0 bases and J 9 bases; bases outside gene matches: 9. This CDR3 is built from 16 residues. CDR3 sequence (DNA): TGTGCCAGCAGCCAATCGACTAGCGGTCCCATCAGTGAGCAGTTCTTC. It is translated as CASSQSTSGPISEQFF.

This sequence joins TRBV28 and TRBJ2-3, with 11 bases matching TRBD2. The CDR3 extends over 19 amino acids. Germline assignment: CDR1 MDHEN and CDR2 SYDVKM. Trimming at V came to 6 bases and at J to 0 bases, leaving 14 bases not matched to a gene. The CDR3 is CASSGTSGSLFASTDTQYF. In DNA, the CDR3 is TGTGCCAGCAGCGGGACTAGCGGTTCCCTTTTCGCTAGCACAGATACGCAGTATTTT.

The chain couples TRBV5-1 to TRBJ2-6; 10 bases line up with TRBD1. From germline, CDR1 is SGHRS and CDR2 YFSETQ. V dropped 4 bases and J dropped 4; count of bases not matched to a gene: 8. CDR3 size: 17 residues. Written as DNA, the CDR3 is TGCGCCAGCAGCCCGGGGACAGGGGAATTGGGGGCCAACGTCCTGACTTTC. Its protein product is CASSPGTGELGANVLTF.

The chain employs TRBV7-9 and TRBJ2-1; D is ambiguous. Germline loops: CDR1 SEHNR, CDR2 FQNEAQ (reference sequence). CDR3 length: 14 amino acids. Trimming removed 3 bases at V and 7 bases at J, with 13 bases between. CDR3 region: CASSFSAELNEQFF. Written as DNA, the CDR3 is TGTGCCAGCAGCTTTTCGGCGGAGTTGAATGAGCAGTTCTTC.

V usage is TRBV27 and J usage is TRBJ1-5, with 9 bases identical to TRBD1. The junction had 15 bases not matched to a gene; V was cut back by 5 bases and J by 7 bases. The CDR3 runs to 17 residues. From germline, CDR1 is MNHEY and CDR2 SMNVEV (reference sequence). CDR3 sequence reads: CASSTKIGTGLGQPQHF. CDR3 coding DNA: TGTGCCAGCAGTACCAAAATCGGGACAGGGTTGGGGCAGCCCCAGCATTTT.

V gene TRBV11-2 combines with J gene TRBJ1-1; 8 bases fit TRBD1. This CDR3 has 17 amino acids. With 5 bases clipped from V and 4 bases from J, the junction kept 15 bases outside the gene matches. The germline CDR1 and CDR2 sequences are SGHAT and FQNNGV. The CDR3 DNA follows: TGTGCCAGCAGCCCGACAGGGGCCAGAGTTGGGAGCACTGAAGCTTTCTTT. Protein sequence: CASSPTGARVGSTEAFF.

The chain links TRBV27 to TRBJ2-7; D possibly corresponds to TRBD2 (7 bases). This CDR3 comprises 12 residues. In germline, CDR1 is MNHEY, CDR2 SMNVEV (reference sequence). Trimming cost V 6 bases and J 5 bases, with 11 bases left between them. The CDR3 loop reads CASSRGANEQYF. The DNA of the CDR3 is TGTGCCAGCAGCCGGGGGGCTAACGAGCAGTACTTC.

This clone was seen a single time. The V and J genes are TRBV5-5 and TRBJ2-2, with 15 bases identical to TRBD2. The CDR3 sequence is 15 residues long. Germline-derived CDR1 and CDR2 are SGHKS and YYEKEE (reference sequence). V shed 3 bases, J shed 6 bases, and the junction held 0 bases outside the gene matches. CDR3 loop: CASSWTSGRAGELFF. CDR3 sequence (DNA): TGTGCCAGCAGCTGGACTAGCGGGAGGGCCGGGGAGCTGTTTTTT.

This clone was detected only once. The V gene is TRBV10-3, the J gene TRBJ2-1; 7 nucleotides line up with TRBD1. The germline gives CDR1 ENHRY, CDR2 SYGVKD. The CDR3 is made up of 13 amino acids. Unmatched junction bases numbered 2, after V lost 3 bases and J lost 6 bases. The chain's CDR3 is CAISETGVNEQFF. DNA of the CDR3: TGTGCCATCAGTGAAACAGGGGTCAATGAGCAGTTCTTC.

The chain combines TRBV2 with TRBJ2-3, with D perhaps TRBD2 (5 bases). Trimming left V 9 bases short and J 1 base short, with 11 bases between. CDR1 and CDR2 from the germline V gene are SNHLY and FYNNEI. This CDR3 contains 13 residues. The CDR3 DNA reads TGTGCCAGAGGGAGAGCGGGCACAGATACGCAGTATTTT. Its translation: CARGRAGTDTQYF.

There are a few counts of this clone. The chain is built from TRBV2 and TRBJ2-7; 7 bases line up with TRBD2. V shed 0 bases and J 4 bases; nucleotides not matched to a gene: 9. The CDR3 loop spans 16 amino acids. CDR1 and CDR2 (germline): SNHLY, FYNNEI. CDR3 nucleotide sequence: TGTGCCAGCAGTGAAGCGGGCGGAGCGGGATATTACGAGCAGTACTTC. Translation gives CASSEAGGAGYYEQYF.